Shown below are 7 T cell receptor beta chains from a single sample sequenced in a study of shared clonotypes between healthy human individuals. The method was immunoSEQ multiplex PCR; TCRdb's version includes in-frame clones alone and lacks a portion of them. This sample has some 2,000,000 clones; roughly 95% occur once, and the top ten carry over 0.1%. Sequencing was done on a sample of naive CD4+ T cells sorted from blood. Stated subset: CD45RA+ positively selected. The receptors come from a man aged 18 to 30 in good health.

J is TRBJ2-3 and V is TRBV4-1; D uncertain. The CDR3 sequence is 15 residues long. Germline V gives CDR1 MGHRA, CDR2 YSYEKL. Trimming stripped 2 bases from V and 4 bases from J, with 13 bases between. CDR3 loop: CASSQPTSAPDTQYF. In nucleotides, the CDR3 is TGCGCCAGCAGCCAACCAACTTCGGCGCCAGATACGCAGTATTTT.

The chain joins TRBV7-2 to TRBJ2-7; the D gene is possibly TRBD2 (7 bases). CDR1 is SGHTA and CDR2 is FQGNSA in the germline V gene. CDR3 length: 15 residues. V gave up 4 bases and J gave up 1 base, with 14 bases separating them. The CDR3 DNA is TGTGCCAGCAGCTGGGGGGGCGCGGGATCCTACGAGCAGTACTTC. This translates into CASSWGGAGSYEQYF. The whole variable domain, filled in from reference TRBV7-2 and TRBJ2-7, reads GAGVSQSPSNKVTEKGKDVELRCDPISGHTALYWYRQSLGQGLEFLIYFQGNSAPDKSGLPSDRFSAERTGGSVSTLTIQRTQQEDSAVYLCASSWGGAGSYEQYFGPGTRLTVT.

The CDR3 sequence: CASSGKRGSYEQYF. DNA for the CDR3: TGTGCCAGCAGCGGCAAAAGGGGAAGCTACGAGCAGTACTTC. The chain is built from TRBV7-2 and TRBJ2-7, with D perhaps matching TRBD1 (5 bases). This CDR3 contains 14 residues. The V gene lost 5 bases and the J gene lost 3 bases, with 14 bases spanning the gap. The germline gives CDR1 SGHTA, CDR2 FQGNSA. Combining the CDR3 with reference TRBV7-2 and TRBJ2-7 gives the whole variable domain GAGVSQSPSNKVTEKGKDVELRCDPISGHTALYWYRQSLGQGLEFLIYFQGNSAPDKSGLPSDRFSAERTGGSVSTLTIQRTQQEDSAVYLCASSGKRGSYEQYFGPGTRLTVT.

This clone has a single count. The J gene is TRBJ1-1, the V gene TRBV30; D ambiguous. The CDR3 length is 12 residues. V lost 2 bases, J lost 1 base, and 5 bases lay in between. Germline V gives CDR1 GTSNPN, CDR2 SVGIG (reference sequence). CDR3 residues: CAWSRKNTEAFF. CDR3 nucleotide sequence: TGTGCCTGGAGTCGAAAGAACACTGAAGCTTTCTTT.

V gene TRBV6-5 combines with J gene TRBJ2-6, with no clear D. The V end was cut by 6 bases, the J end by 4 bases, with 7 bases between. From germline, CDR1 is MNHEY and CDR2 SVGAGI. This CDR3 spans 13 amino acids. CDR3 region: CASRNTGANVLTF. The CDR3 nucleotides are TGTGCCAGCAGGAATACGGGGGCCAACGTCCTGACTTTC.

The chain carries TRBV11-2 and TRBJ2-2; D unclear. V was cut by 5 bases and J by 6 bases, with 13 bases left in between. This CDR3 comprises 14 residues. Germline V gives CDR1 SGHAT, CDR2 FQNNGV. The DNA for the CDR3 is TGTGCCAGCAGCCCCCGACAAGGTTCCGGGGAGCTGTTTTTT. As protein: CASSPRQGSGELFF. Full variable domain (missing parts from reference TRBV11-2 and TRBJ2-2): EAGVAQSPRYKIIEKRQSVAFWCNPISGHATLYWYQQILGQGPKLLIQFQNNGVVDDSQLPKDRFSAERLKGVDSTLKIQPAKLEDSAVYLCASSPRQGSGELFFGEGSRLTVL.

This chain uses TRBV4-3 with TRBJ2-3; D could derive from TRBD1 or TRBD2 (6 bases each). Germline V CDR1 and CDR2: LGHNA, YSLEER. The V end lost 0 bases, the J end lost 3 bases, and 16 bases lay between the germline ends. The CDR3 length is 17 residues. The CDR3 DNA sequence: TGCGCCAGCAGCCAAGATCGGGCGCAGGGGAGGACAGATACGCAGTATTTT. Protein sequence: CASSQDRAQGRTDTQYF.